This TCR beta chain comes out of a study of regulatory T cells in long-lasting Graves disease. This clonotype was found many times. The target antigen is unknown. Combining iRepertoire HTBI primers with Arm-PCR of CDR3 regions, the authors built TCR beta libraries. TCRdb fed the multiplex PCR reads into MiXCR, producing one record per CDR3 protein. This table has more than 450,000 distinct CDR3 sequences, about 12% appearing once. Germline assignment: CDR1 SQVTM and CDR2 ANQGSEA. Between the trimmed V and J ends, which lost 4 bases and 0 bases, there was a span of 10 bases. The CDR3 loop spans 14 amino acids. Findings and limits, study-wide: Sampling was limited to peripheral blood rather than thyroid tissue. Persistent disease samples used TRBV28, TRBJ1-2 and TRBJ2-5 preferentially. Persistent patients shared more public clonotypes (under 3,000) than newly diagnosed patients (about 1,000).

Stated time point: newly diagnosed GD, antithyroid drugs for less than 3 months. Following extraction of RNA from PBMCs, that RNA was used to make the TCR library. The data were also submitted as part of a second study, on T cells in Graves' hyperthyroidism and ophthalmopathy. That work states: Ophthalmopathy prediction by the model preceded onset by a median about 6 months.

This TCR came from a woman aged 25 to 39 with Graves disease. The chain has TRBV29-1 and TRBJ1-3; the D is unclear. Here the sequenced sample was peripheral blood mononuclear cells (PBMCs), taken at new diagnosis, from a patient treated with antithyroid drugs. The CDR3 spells CSVGIGHSGNTIYF. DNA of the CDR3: TGCAGCGTTGGTATTGGTCACTCTGGAAACACCATATATTTT. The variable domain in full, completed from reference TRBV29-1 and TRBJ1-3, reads SAVISQKPSRDICQRGTSLTIQCQVDSQVTMMFWYRQQPGQSLTLIATANQGSEATYESGFVIDKFPISRPNLTFSTLTVSNMSPEDSSIYLCSVGIGHSGNTIYFGEGSWLTVV.